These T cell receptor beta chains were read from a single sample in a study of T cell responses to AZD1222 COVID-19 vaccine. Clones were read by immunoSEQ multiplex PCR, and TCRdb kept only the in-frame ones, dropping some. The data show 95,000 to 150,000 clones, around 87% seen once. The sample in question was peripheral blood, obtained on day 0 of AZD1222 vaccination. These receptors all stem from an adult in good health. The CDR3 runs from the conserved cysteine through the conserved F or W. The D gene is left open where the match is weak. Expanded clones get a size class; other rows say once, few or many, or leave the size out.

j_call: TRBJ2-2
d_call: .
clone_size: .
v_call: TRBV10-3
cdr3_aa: CAISQGGSGELFF
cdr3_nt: TGTGCCATCAGCCAGGGGGGGTCCGGGGAGCTGTTTTTT

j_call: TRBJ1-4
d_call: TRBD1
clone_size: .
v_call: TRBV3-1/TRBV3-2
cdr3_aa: CASSQDRDSGRKLFF
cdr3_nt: TGTGCCAGCAGCCAAGACCGGGACAGCGGTCGAAAACTGTTTTTT

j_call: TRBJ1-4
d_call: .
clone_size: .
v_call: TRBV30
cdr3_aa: CAWSYSATNEKLFF
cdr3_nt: TGTGCCTGGAGTTACAGTGCAACTAATGAAAAACTGTTTTTT

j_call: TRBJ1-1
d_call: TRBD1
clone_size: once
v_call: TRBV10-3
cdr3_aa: CAISPGQGNTEAFF
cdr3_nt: TGTGCCATCAGCCCGGGACAGGGGAACACTGAAGCTTTCTTT

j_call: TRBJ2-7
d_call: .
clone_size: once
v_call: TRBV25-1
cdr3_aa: CASSDWGDSRYEQYF
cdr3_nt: TGTGCCAGCAGTGACTGGGGGGACTCGCGCTACGAGCAGTACTTC

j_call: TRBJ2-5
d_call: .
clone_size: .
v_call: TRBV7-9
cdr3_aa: CASSLGGQETQYF
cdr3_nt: TGTGCCAGCAGCCTGGGAGGACAAGAGACCCAGTACTTC

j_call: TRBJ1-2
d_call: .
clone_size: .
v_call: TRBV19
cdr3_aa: CASSIDHRDLGYGYTF
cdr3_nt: TGTGCCAGTAGTATAGATCACAGGGATCTTGGCTATGGCTACACCTTC

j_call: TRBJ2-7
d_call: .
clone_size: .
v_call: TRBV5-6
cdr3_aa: CASNLQGRDDEQYF
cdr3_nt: TGTGCCAGCAACTTGCAGGGCAGGGACGACGAGCAGTACTTC

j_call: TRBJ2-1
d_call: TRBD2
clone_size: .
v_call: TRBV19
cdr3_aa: CASSSLTSGGLNEQFF
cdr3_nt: TGTGCCAGTAGTTCACTGACTAGCGGGGGTCTAAATGAGCAGTTCTTC

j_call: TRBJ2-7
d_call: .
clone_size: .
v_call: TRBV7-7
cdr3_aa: CASSQRQDSYEQYF
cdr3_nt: TGTGCTAGCAGCCAAAGACAGGACTCCTACGAGCAGTACTTC

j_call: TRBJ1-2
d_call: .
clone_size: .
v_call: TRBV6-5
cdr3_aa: CASSYDRTNYGYTF
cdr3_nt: TGTGCCAGCAGTTATGACAGGACTAACTATGGCTACACCTTC

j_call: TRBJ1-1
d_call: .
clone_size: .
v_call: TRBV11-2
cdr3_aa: CASSSTTVNTEAFF
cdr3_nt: TGTGCCAGCAGCTCGACAACAGTGAACACTGAAGCTTTCTTT

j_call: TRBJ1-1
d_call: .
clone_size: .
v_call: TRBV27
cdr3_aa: CASSLDLWRGTEAFF
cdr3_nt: TGTGCCAGCAGTTTAGATCTCTGGAGGGGCACTGAAGCTTTCTTT

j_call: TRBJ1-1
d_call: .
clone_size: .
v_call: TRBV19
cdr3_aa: CASSPIMAPAEAFF
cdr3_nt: TGTGCCAGTAGTCCCATTATGGCCCCCGCCGAGGCTTTCTTT

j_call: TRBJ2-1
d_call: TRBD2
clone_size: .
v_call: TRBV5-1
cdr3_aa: CASSFSGGARNEQFF
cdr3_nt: TGCGCCAGCAGCTTTTCGGGGGGGGCGAGGAATGAGCAGTTCTTC

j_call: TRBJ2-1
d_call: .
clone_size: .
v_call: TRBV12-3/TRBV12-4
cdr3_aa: CASQLVNEQFF
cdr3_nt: TGTGCCAGCCAACTAGTCAATGAGCAGTTCTTC

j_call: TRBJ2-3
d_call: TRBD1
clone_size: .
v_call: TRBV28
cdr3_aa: CASLGATGGQDTQYF
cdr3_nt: TGTGCCAGCCTGGGGGCGACAGGGGGTCAAGATACGCAGTATTTT

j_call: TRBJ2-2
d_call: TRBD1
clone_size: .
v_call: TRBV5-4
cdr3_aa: CASSRGQDTGELFF
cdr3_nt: TGTGCCAGCAGCAGGGGGCAGGACACCGGGGAGCTGTTTTTT

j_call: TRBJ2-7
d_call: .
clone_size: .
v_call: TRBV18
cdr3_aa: CASRGSGYEQYF
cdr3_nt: TGTGCCAGCCGAGGTAGCGGATACGAGCAGTACTTC

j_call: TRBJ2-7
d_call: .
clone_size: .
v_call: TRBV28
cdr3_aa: CASSPSVGVGEQYF
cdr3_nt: TGTGCCAGCAGCCCCTCCGTGGGGGTCGGCGAGCAGTACTTC

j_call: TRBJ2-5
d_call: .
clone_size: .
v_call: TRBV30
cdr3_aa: CAWRAQETQYF
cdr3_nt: TGTGCCTGGCGGGCGCAAGAGACCCAGTACTTC

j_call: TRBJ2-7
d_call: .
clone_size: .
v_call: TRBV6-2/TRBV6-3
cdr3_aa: CASSYSLAGQTYEQYF
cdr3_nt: TGTGCCAGCAGTTACTCGTTAGCAGGCCAGACCTACGAGCAGTACTTC